This is a list of T cell receptor beta chains from one sample in a study of blood T cell repertoires in COVID-19. Sequencing used immunoSEQ multiplex PCR; TCRdb keeps in-frame clones, though not all of them. Among 150,000 to 200,000 clones listed, 75% to 80% were seen once. Sequences were obtained from peripheral blood. The source of these receptors is a woman aged 70-85 years with acute or convalescent COVID-19. The conserved cysteine and the conserved F or W are not part of the CDR3 here.

TRBV3-1/TRBV3-2	TRBJ1-1	ASSPKGPGMNTEAF
TRBV30	TRBJ1-5	AWRQGARQPQH
TRBV28	TRBJ1-5	ASSGGLENQPQH
TRBV9	TRBJ2-2	ASSGASGSIGELF
TRBV30	TRBJ2-2	AWSTPGGLEELF
TRBV19	TRBJ2-7	ASSGTGVSSYEQY
TRBV7-2	TRBJ2-6	ASSKDSSGANVLT
TRBV7-3	TRBJ2-3	ASSYRLAGYDTQY
TRBV19	TRBJ2-5	ASGPSGSGETQY
TRBV19	TRBJ2-7	ASRAEGQQY
TRBV7-8	TRBJ1-4	ASSYRGGFATNEKLF
TRBV27	TRBJ1-1	ASSLSDSFRAF
TRBV5-1	TRBJ2-1	ASSLVSSGVGDEQF
TRBV30	TRBJ2-3	AWSGVLAGAGDTQY
TRBV6-2/TRBV6-3	TRBJ1-5	ASSYNTGSNQPQH
TRBV29-1	TRBJ2-7	SVAPGASSYEQY
TRBV2	TRBJ1-1	ASSESRGITEAF
TRBV7-9	TRBJ2-7	ASSQSQGLSGEQY
TRBV6-5	TRBJ2-7	ASSWDSRPYEQY
TRBV6-2/TRBV6-3	TRBJ2-1	ASSYPRTQSTSGSSYNEQF
TRBV5-6	TRBJ1-1	ASSPTGGRIKSQAF
TRBV30	TRBJ1-4	AWSSRGLANEKLF
TRBV13	TRBJ1-1	ASSLVNEAF
TRBV12-5	TRBJ2-1	ASGLTRTGHEQF
TRBV6-6	TRBJ2-7	ASSLGGKPYEQY
TRBV19	TRBJ1-5	ASSITGGGEQPQH
TRBV4-2	TRBJ2-7	ASSQWTGANEQY
TRBV7-9	TRBJ2-5	ASSSTSGEETQY
TRBV10-3	TRBJ2-2	AISAGAGTGELF
TRBV19	TRBJ1-5	ASRARMEPQH
TRBV2	TRBJ2-7	ASSEGTAVYEQY
TRBV5-4	TRBJ2-7	ASSLDSGRAFEQY
TRBV5-1	TRBJ2-1	ASSFDFTSYEQF
TRBV5-4	TRBJ2-5	ASSLVGRGREETQY
TRBV6-5	TRBJ1-2	ASSYNRDKANYGYT
TRBV2	TRBJ2-1	ASSERGSSYNEQF
TRBV19	TRBJ2-1	ASSISTMGHNEQF
TRBV5-6	TRBJ2-1	ASSYTSGYVYNEQF
TRBV19	TRBJ2-3	ASSIVWTSGPEGTQY
TRBV6-5	TRBJ2-7	ASRRIGVPYEQY
TRBV30	TRBJ1-1	AWSVGEGRRAF
TRBV7-2	TRBJ2-7	ASSLERSDEQY
TRBV27	TRBJ2-5	ASLASRDRGETQY
TRBV5-1	TRBJ1-2	ASSLETGIWDGYT
TRBV6-5	TRBJ2-7	ASSRKQGRYEQY
TRBV7-6	TRBJ2-1	ASSLELRTGGNEQF
TRBV5-1	TRBJ1-1	ASSFPPGNTEAF
TRBV7-8	TRBJ1-5	ASSLVGAEGQPQH
TRBV14	TRBJ1-1	ASSVQGMNTEAF
TRBV29-1	TRBJ1-1	SVGRGRDEAF
TRBV18	TRBJ2-2	ASSPPLGVQNTGELF
TRBV19	TRBJ1-1	ASSIEAMGRTEAF
TRBV5-1	TRBJ2-2	ASSLGVGPLSTGELF